This is a list of T cell receptor beta chains from one sample in a study of neurological immune-mediated disorders. Each CDR3 protein gets one entry after TCRdb re-called the 5' RACE reads with MiXCR. This table holds 55,000 to 80,000 distinct CDR3 sequences, roughly 13% found once. The specimen was PBMCs. These receptor sequences come from a female donor with HTLV-1-associated myelopathy (HAM/TSP). CDR3s include the opening cysteine and the closing phenylalanine or tryptophan. The D gene is left open where the match is weak. The size field is filled for only some rows; it gives once, few, many or a size class.

>many|TRBV20-1|TRBD1|TRBJ2-1
TGCAGTGCTAGAGGTTGGGTGGGGACAGGGGAGCAGTTCTTC
CSARGWVGTGEQFF
>many|TRBV6-1|.|TRBJ1-6
TGTGCCAGCAGCGAGGGGCCCAGGAATTCACCCCTCCACTTT
CASSEGPRNSPLHF
>few|TRBV5-5|TRBD1|TRBJ2-7
TGTGCCAGCACCTGGTCGGGACAGGACGACTACGAGCAGTACTTC
CASTWSGQDDYEQYF
>many|TRBV5-1|.|TRBJ2-1
TGCGCCAGCAACCAGGGACACGAAGCGGGCAATGAGCAGTTCTTC
CASNQGHEAGNEQFF
>many|TRBV28|.|TRBJ1-1
TGTGCCAGCAGTTTATGGGGGCTTAACCCTGAAGCTTTCTTT
CASSLWGLNPEAFF
>many|TRBV5-1|TRBD1|TRBJ2-7
TGCGCCAGCAGCCAGACGCGGGACAGGGCCTACGAGCAGTACTTC
CASSQTRDRAYEQYF
>.|TRBV14|TRBD2|TRBJ2-3
TGTGCCAGCAGCCAAGCCCTAGCGGGGGCCCCCGTCACAGATACGCAGTATTTT
CASSQALAGAPVTDTQYF
>many|TRBV7-6|TRBD1|TRBJ1-1
TGCGTACAGGGGGGTACCACTGAAGCTTTCTTT
CVQGGTTEAFF
>large|TRBV5-1|.|TRBJ2-2
TGCGCCAGCAGCTCAAGACCCGGGGAGCTGTTTTTT
CASSSRPGELFF
>few|TRBV6-2/TRBV6-3|TRBD2|TRBJ2-5
TGTGCCAGCAGTTACGACCTAGCGGGGGGTAAAGAGACCCAGTACTTC
CASSYDLAGGKETQYF
>many|TRBV5-1|.|TRBJ1-2
TGCGCCAGCAGCTTGGGCATAAAACAGGGAAACTATGGCTACACCTTC
CASSLGIKQGNYGYTF
>many|TRBV15|TRBD2|TRBJ2-5
TGTGCTACCAGCGAGGGGGTGGCTAGCGGGGAGACCCAGTACTTC
CATSEGVASGETQYF
>many|TRBV12-3/TRBV12-4|TRBD2|TRBJ2-7
TGTGCCAGCAGTTCCTTAGCGGGGCCGACCTACGAGCAGTACTTC
CASSSLAGPTYEQYF
>many|TRBV11-2|.|TRBJ2-7
TGTGCCAGCAGCTACCCGAGGGAGCAGTACTTC
CASSYPREQYF
>many|TRBV7-9|TRBD1|TRBJ1-4
TGTGCCAGCAGCCATGGGACAGGGCGGGGTGAAAAACTGTTTTTT
CASSHGTGRGEKLFF
>.|TRBV28|.|TRBJ1-2
TGTGCCAGCAGTTTCCCGGGGTTGGAGTATGGCTACACCTTC
CASSFPGLEYGYTF
>many|TRBV27|.|TRBJ2-2
TGTGCCAGCAGTTCGTTTCGACACACGATCAACACCGGGGAGCTGTTTTTT
CASSSFRHTINTGELFF
>many|TRBV7-3|.|TRBJ2-1
TGTGCCAGCAGCTCCAACCCCGCAAATGAGCAGTTCTTC
CASSSNPANEQFF
>few|TRBV5-1|TRBD1|TRBJ2-5
TGCGCCAGCAGCCATAAGGGACAGGGGTCCCAAGAGACCCAGTACTTC
CASSHKGQGSQETQYF
>many|TRBV5-1|.|TRBJ1-1
TGCGCCAGCAGCTTGCAGAGGGTTAACACTGAAGCTTTCTTT
CASSLQRVNTEAFF
>.|TRBV20-1|TRBD1|TRBJ2-7
TGCAGTGCCACTCTAAATCCGGGACAGGGGGCCTACGAGCAGTACTTC
CSATLNPGQGAYEQYF
>.|TRBV10-3|TRBD2|TRBJ2-5
TGTGCCTCTAGCCCAGCGGGAAAACAAGAGACCCAGTACTTC
CASSPAGKQETQYF
>many|TRBV20-1|TRBD2|TRBJ2-5
TGCAGTGCCGGTAGCGGGGCTAAAGAGACCCAGTACTTC
CSAGSGAKETQYF
>many|TRBV7-9|.|TRBJ2-2
TGTGCCAGCAGCTCGGACAGAGTCACCGGGGAGCTGTTTTTT
CASSSDRVTGELFF
>many|TRBV28|.|TRBJ2-6
TGTGCCAGCAGTCCATTGACAGCTAACTCTGGGGCCAACGTCCTGACTTTC
CASSPLTANSGANVLTF
>.|TRBV6-6|.|TRBJ2-1
TGTGCCAGCAGTTACGGCCCCTCAAGGGCTGAGCAGTTCTTC
CASSYGPSRAEQFF
>.|TRBV20-1|.|TRBJ2-4
TGCAGTGCTAGGGTGGGCCAAAGGAACATTCAGTACTTC
CSARVGQRNIQYF
>many|TRBV28|TRBD1|TRBJ1-3
TGTGCCAGCAGGACGGGACAGGCTTCGAAAGGAAACACCATATATTTT
CASRTGQASKGNTIYF
>.|TRBV6-5|TRBD1|TRBJ2-7
TGTGCCAGCGCGCAGAGACAGGGGAACTACGAGCAGTACTTC
CASAQRQGNYEQYF
>.|TRBV10-3|.|TRBJ2-3
TGTGCCATCAGTGACCCGATGGGGGTGGGCACAGATACGCAGTATTTT
CAISDPMGVGTDTQYF
>many|TRBV12-3/TRBV12-4|TRBD2|TRBJ2-1
TGTGCCAGCATCCTCCGGGACTACTCCTACAATGAGCAGTTCTTC
CASILRDYSYNEQFF
>many|TRBV20-1|TRBD2|TRBJ2-1
TGCAGTGCTAGAGACCCGCCGGCGGGGGGACGCTACAATGAGCAGTTCTTC
CSARDPPAGGRYNEQFF
>many|TRBV6-5|.|TRBJ2-2
TGTGCCAGCAGTCGCACGAACACCGGGGAGCTGTTTTTT
CASSRTNTGELFF
>medium-sized|TRBV10-3|.|TRBJ2-5
TGTGCCATCAGTGAGTCTAAGACCCAGTACTTC
CAISESKTQYF
>many|TRBV9|.|TRBJ1-1
TGTGCCAGCAGCGTTATCACAGGGTTGAGCACTGAAGCTTTCTTT
CASSVITGLSTEAFF
>many|TRBV5-1|.|TRBJ1-2
TGCGCCAGCAGCTTCGGAGGGACCTTCGATGGCTACACCTTC
CASSFGGTFDGYTF
>many|TRBV7-9|TRBD1|TRBJ2-4
TGTGCCAGCAGCTTAGCGGGAGGACAGGGAGAAAACATTCAGTACTTC
CASSLAGGQGENIQYF
>many|TRBV20-1|TRBD2|TRBJ2-3
TGCAGTGCTAAGTCCCACGCGCTTCTAGCGGGGAGTCCCACAGATACGCAGTATTTT
CSAKSHALLAGSPTDTQYF
>many|TRBV14|.|TRBJ2-1
TGTGCCAGCAGCGATCTTGGCGGGGGCCCCTACAATGAGCAGTTCTTC
CASSDLGGGPYNEQFF